This TCR beta chain is drawn from a study of circulating and synovial CD4+ cells in juvenile arthritis. General study points: Vbeta family usage analysis did not detect the pathogenic-like versus bulk difference. Overlap with synovium rose as more T cells were sequenced.

Data came from immunoSEQ multiplex PCR; TCRdb stores just in-frame clones and leaves some out. The table lists fewer than 40,000 clones, 95% to 96% of them singletons, with 0.15% to 0.2% in the top ten. About this clone itself: Its antigen is undetermined.

The CDR3 sequence is 18 residues long. Germline CDR1 is SGDLS and CDR2 is YYNGEE. J was trimmed by 4 bases and V by 0 bases; bases with no gene match: 11. This TCR derives from a human donor with juvenile idiopathic arthritis. Sequencing input: CD4+ T cells from blood. The chain joins TRBV9 to TRBJ2-2; 8 bases align to TRBD2. The CDR3 nucleotides read TGTGCCAGCAGCGTAGAACCCGGGAGGGCCGGTGGCACCGGGGAGCTGTTTTTT. This encodes CASSVEPGRAGGTGELFF.